This is a list of T cell receptor beta chains from one sample in a study of PD-1 blockade in classical Hodgkin lymphoma. Assay used: immunoSEQ multiplex PCR; TCRdb lists only in-frame clones, some missing. The sample carries 75,000 to 100,000 clones, around four fifths recorded once. The sample here was peripheral blood mononuclear cells (PBMCs), taken at baseline. The source of these receptors is a human donor with classical Hodgkin lymphoma. Each CDR3 is given with its conserved first and last residue. Fields, in order: V gene, J gene, clone size, D gene, CDR3 protein, CDR3 DNA. A D gene is named only where the DNA matches it firmly. Rows may omit the clone size; those that give it use once, few, many or a size class.

v_call: TRBV7-2
j_call: TRBJ2-3
clone_size: few
d_call: .
cdr3_aa: CASSLYPSDTQYF
cdr3_nt: TGTGCCAGCAGCTTATACCCCTCCGATACGCAGTATTTT

v_call: TRBV9
j_call: TRBJ1-3
clone_size: .
d_call: .
cdr3_aa: CASSVVDRFPGNTIYF
cdr3_nt: TGTGCCAGCAGCGTAGTGGATCGCTTCCCTGGAAACACCATATATTTT

v_call: TRBV5-4
j_call: TRBJ1-2
clone_size: .
d_call: .
cdr3_aa: CASSSPSVIGGYTF
cdr3_nt: TGTGCCAGCAGCTCGCCGTCGGTAATTGGGGGCTACACCTTC

v_call: TRBV5-1
j_call: TRBJ1-4
clone_size: .
d_call: .
cdr3_aa: CASSLGAANEKLFF
cdr3_nt: TGCGCCAGCAGCTTGGGGGCAGCTAATGAAAAACTGTTTTTT

v_call: TRBV5-5
j_call: TRBJ2-7
clone_size: .
d_call: .
cdr3_aa: CASSMGGGYYEQYF
cdr3_nt: TGTGCCAGCAGCATGGGTGGAGGGTACTACGAGCAGTACTTC

v_call: TRBV5-5
j_call: TRBJ1-2
clone_size: .
d_call: .
cdr3_aa: CASTMGDPRNYGYTF
cdr3_nt: TGTGCCAGCACCATGGGGGACCCAAGGAACTATGGCTACACCTTC

v_call: TRBV6-1
j_call: TRBJ2-7
clone_size: .
d_call: .
cdr3_aa: CASSEGPSYSYEQYF
cdr3_nt: TGTGCCAGCAGTGAAGGCCCATCTTACTCCTACGAGCAGTACTTC

v_call: TRBV25-1
j_call: TRBJ2-7
clone_size: .
d_call: .
cdr3_aa: CASSGQLYEQYF
cdr3_nt: TGTGCCAGCAGTGGACAGCTCTACGAGCAGTACTTC

v_call: TRBV18
j_call: TRBJ1-5
clone_size: once
d_call: .
cdr3_aa: CASSPGEGTIQPQHF
cdr3_nt: TGTGCCAGCTCACCGGGGGAGGGGACAATTCAGCCCCAGCATTTT

v_call: TRBV5-1
j_call: TRBJ1-3
clone_size: .
d_call: TRBD1
cdr3_aa: CASSSGTASGNTIYF
cdr3_nt: TGCGCCAGCAGCTCCGGGACAGCCTCTGGAAACACCATATATTTT

v_call: TRBV6-4
j_call: TRBJ2-3
clone_size: .
d_call: .
cdr3_aa: CASSVGSNSDTQYF
cdr3_nt: TGTGCCAGCAGTGTCGGATCTAACTCAGATACGCAGTATTTT

v_call: TRBV7-9
j_call: TRBJ1-5
clone_size: .
d_call: .
cdr3_aa: CASSGSGNQPQHF
cdr3_nt: TGTGCCAGCAGCGGGTCTGGCAATCAGCCCCAGCATTTT

v_call: TRBV9
j_call: TRBJ1-2
clone_size: .
d_call: .
cdr3_aa: CASSVGTGKTYTF
cdr3_nt: TGTGCCAGCAGCGTAGGAACCGGGAAAACTTACACCTTC

v_call: TRBV13
j_call: TRBJ2-5
clone_size: .
d_call: .
cdr3_aa: CASSVGVWETQYF
cdr3_nt: TGTGCCAGCAGTGTGGGGGTGTGGGAGACCCAGTACTTC

v_call: TRBV7-6
j_call: TRBJ2-7
clone_size: .
d_call: .
cdr3_aa: CASSSRSEYEQYF
cdr3_nt: TGTGCCAGCAGCTCCCGCTCGGAATACGAGCAGTACTTC